This T cell receptor (beta chain) was observed in a study of cytomegalovirus exposure and HLA in healthy donors. Study summary: The roughly 120 validation repertoires, a later analysis reported, used the same platform as the 600 to 700 first-cohort repertoires. Study-wide results and limits: Among the CMV-associated chains, three were confirmed in vitro as specific for CMV antigens. Reports credit the classifier with highly specific, highly sensitive diagnosis of cytomegalovirus status.

This clone has a handful of counts. Antigen unknown. The assay was immunoSEQ multiplex PCR, and TCRdb's table has in-frame clones only and misses some. The table lists over 80,000 clones, roughly 85% of them singletons. The donors belonged to the roughly 120-subject validation cohort, separate from the 666-subject first cohort. V was shortened by 5 bases and J by 1 base, with 17 bases between the two germline ends. This CDR3 has 16 residues. Germline CDR1 is MNHEY and CDR2 is SMNVEV (reference sequence). Specimen: PBMCs. The receptor was derived from a young man in good health and CMV-seropositive. This chain connects TRBV27 to TRBJ1-1; a weak D match, TRBD1 (5 bases). For the CDR3, the DNA is TGTGCCAGCAGTAACCCACTCGGGGGAGGGAACACTGAAGCTTTCTTT. Translated: CASSNPLGGGNTEAFF.